A single sample gave rise to the 5 T cell receptor beta chains below, sequenced in a study of cytomegalovirus exposure and HLA in healthy donors. Researchers ran the PCR with 60 Vbeta and 13 Jbeta primers. The table came from immunoSEQ multiplex PCR; TCRdb's copy has only in-frame clones and leaves some out. Altogether approximately 170,000 clones are present, just over 75% being singletons, with the ten largest covering roughly 0.99%. Input material: PBMCs. All receptors come from a woman aged 35 to 49 in good health and CMV-seronegative.

This clone was seen more than once but under ten times. The chain is built from TRBV5-1 and TRBJ2-1, with 11 bases lining up with TRBD2. The CDR3 is 14 amino acids. With V trimmed by 5 bases and J by 7 bases, 5 bases remained unmatched. CDR1 and CDR2 from the germline V gene are SGHRS and YFSETQ. The CDR3 bases are TGCGCCAGCAGAGGTAGCGGGAGGGGAAATGAGCAGTTCTTC. Protein sequence: CASRGSGRGNEQFF.

The rearrangement links TRBV6-5 to TRBJ1-1, with unresolved D. Per germline, CDR1 MNHEY and CDR2 SVGAGI. Trimming removed 0 bases at V and 1 base at J, with 6 bases between. This CDR3 spans 14 amino acids. The CDR3 DNA sequence: TGTGCCAGCAGTTACTCATCTACGAACACTGAAGCTTTCTTT. Protein sequence: CASSYSSTNTEAFF.

V is TRBV21-1 and J is TRBJ2-2; the table names TRBD2, a call not compared with the DNA. TRBV21-1 is labeled a pseudogene. This CDR3 region has 13 residues. CDR3 sequence reads: CASSGGSTGELFF. In DNA, the CDR3 is TGTGCCAGCAGCGGAGGGAGCACCGGGGAGCTGTTTTTT.

The chain uses TRBV18 and TRBJ1-5; possibly TRBD1 for D (5 bases). V lost 3 bases, J lost 1 base, and 13 bases lay in between. The CDR3 contains 16 residues. Looked up from germline, CDR1 is KGHSH and CDR2 is LQKENI. The CDR3 DNA reads TGTGCCAGCTCACCGGCTCGCGGGGACAGCAATCAGCCCCAGCATTTT. It encodes CASSPARGDSNQPQHF.

This chain links TRBV30 with TRBJ1-3, with a tentative D call TRBD1 (6 bases). The germline CDR1 and CDR2 sequences are GTSNPN and SVGIG (reference sequence). The germline V and J ends were trimmed by 0 bases and 4 bases, with 28 bases remaining between them. CDR3 length: 20 amino acids. This CDR3 is CAWSVQAFLGRDTSGNTIYF. CDR3 in DNA: TGTGCCTGGAGTGTACAAGCCTTTCTCGGTCGGGACACGTCGGGAAACACCATATATTTT.